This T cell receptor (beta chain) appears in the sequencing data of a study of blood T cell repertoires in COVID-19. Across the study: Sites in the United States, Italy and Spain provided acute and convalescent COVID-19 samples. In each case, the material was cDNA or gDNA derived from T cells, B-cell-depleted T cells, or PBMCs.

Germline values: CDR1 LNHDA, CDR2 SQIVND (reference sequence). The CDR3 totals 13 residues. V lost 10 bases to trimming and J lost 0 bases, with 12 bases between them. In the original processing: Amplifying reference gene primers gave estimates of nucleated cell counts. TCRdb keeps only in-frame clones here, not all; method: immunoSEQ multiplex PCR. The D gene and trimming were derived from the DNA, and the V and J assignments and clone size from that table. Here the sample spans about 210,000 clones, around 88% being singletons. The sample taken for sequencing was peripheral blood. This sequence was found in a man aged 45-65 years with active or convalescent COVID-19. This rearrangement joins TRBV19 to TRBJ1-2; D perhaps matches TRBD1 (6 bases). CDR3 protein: CATATGANYGYTF. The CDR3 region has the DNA TGTGCCACTGCGACAGGAGCTAACTATGGCTACACCTTC.